These 27 T cell receptor beta chains originate from one sample sequenced in a study of blood T cell repertoires in COVID-19. Measured with immunoSEQ multiplex PCR; TCRdb has only the in-frame clones, and not every one. The sample shows under 200,000 clones, roughly 86% of them seen only once. The specimen was peripheral blood. The source of these receptors is a man aged 60 to 75 with COVID-19, enrolled during active disease.

The chain employs TRBV7-2 and TRBJ2-5, with TRBD2 as a possible D gene (5 bases). Germline V gene sequence: CDR1 SGHTA, CDR2 FQGNSA. This CDR3 is 14 amino acids long. V gave up 3 bases and J gave up 4 bases, with 12 bases separating them. CDR3 bases: TGTGCCAGCAGCTTGGTCCTAGCTGGAGAGACCCAGTACTTC. It specifies CASSLVLAGETQYF.

The V and J genes are TRBV14 and TRBJ1-6; the match to TRBD1 covers 7 bases. The V gene's germline CDR1 is SGHDN and CDR2 FVKESK. This CDR3 region has 16 residues. The J segment lost 10 bases and the V segment lost 4 bases, leaving 13 bases of the junction unmatched. CDR3 loop: CASSPQDRPGGSPLHF. The CDR3 DNA follows: TGTGCCAGCAGCCCACAGGACAGGCCCGGCGGGTCACCCCTCCACTTT.

The rearrangement links TRBV7-2 to TRBJ2-7; a weak D match, TRBD1 (6 bases). This CDR3 is built from 13 residues. V was clipped by 1 base and J by 6 bases, with 10 bases between them. Germline V gives CDR1 SGHTA, CDR2 FQGNSA. DNA of the CDR3: TGTGCCAGCAGCTTAGGGGACATTCGCGAGCAGTACTTC. This translates into CASSLGDIREQYF.

Notes on this clone: The identical CDR3 is also encoded by other nucleotide sequences in the sample. The J gene is TRBJ1-2, the V gene TRBV7-2; 7 bases match TRBD1. The germline gives CDR1 SGHTA, CDR2 FQGNSA. The CDR3 has 15 amino acids. J gave up 3 bases and V 1 base, and 5 bases lay outside the gene matches. The CDR3 region is CASSLGQGVYYGYTF. The CDR3 DNA reads TGTGCCAGCAGCTTAGGACAGGGAGTCTACTATGGCTACACCTTC.

This chain joins TRBV28 and TRBJ1-5, with D maybe TRBD1 (6 bases). Germline V lookup: CDR1 MDHEN, CDR2 SYDVKM. This CDR3 region has 16 residues. Trimming cost V 7 bases and J 4 bases, with 20 bases left between them. The CDR3: CASTPSTGGPNQPQHF. Written as DNA, the CDR3 is TGTGCCAGCACCCCCTCAACGGGGGGCCCTAATCAGCCCCAGCATTTT.

V usage is TRBV5-1 and J usage is TRBJ2-7, with D possibly TRBD1 on 6 matching bases. The CDR3 has 14 residues. Trimming removed 0 bases from V and 2 bases from J, with 9 bases in between. Germline V gene data show CDR1 as SGHRS and CDR2 as YFSETQ. The CDR3 DNA follows: TGCGCCAGCAGCTTGGAGGGGGTAACCTACGAGCAGTACTTC. Protein sequence: CASSLEGVTYEQYF.

This clone appeared a few times. The V gene is TRBV7-2, the J gene TRBJ2-1; the D is unclear. The CDR3 is made up of 15 amino acids. V was pared by 2 bases and J by 0 bases, with 8 bases between. Per germline, CDR1 SGHTA and CDR2 FQGNSA. The CDR3 loop reads CASSLHLLSYNEQFF. The CDR3 coding sequence is TGTGCCAGCAGCTTACACTTACTCTCCTACAATGAGCAGTTCTTC.

J is TRBJ1-4 and V is TRBV18, with D tentatively TRBD1 (5 bases). Trimming stripped 2 bases from V and 8 bases from J, with 9 bases between. The CDR3 spans 13 residues. CDR1 is KGHSH, CDR2 LQKENI, per germline. Here the CDR3 reads CASSPGAAEKLFF. The DNA of the CDR3 is TGTGCCAGCTCACCAGGGGCCGCAGAAAAACTGTTTTTT.

This rearrangement joins TRBV3-1 (or the pseudogene TRBV3-2) to TRBJ1-1; 10 nucleotides agree with TRBD1. Germline CDR1 is LGHDT and CDR2 is YNNKEL (reference sequence). J was trimmed by 4 bases and V by 4 bases; bases with no gene match: 3. This CDR3 has 14 amino acids. The CDR3 DNA reads TGTGCCAGCAGCCCAAGGACAGGGGGCACTGAAGCTTTCTTT. Translation: CASSPRTGGTEAFF.

CDR3 sequence: CASSITAGTKETQYF. CDR3 coding DNA: TGTGCCAGCAGTATAACCGCCGGGACAAAGGAGACCCAGTACTTC. This chain uses TRBV6-5 with TRBJ2-5; perhaps TRBD1 as D (6 bases). Germline V gene lookup returns CDR1 MNHEY and CDR2 SVGAGI. Trimming pared 5 bases from V and 5 bases from J, leaving 18 bases between. The CDR3 contains 15 residues.

The CDR3 here is CAWQLEGLAGETQYF. CDR3 nucleotides: TGTGCCTGGCAGCTCGAGGGACTAGCGGGAGAGACCCAGTACTTC. This chain links TRBV30 with TRBJ2-5; 12 bases line up with TRBD2. CDR1 GTSNPN and CDR2 SVGIG come from the germline V gene (reference sequence). V lost 5 bases and J lost 4; bases outside the gene matches: 8. The CDR3 length is 15 residues.

The CDR3 here is CASSLFFSGGQETQYF. The CDR3 DNA reads TGTGCCAGCAGCTTGTTTTTTTCCGGGGGCCAAGAGACCCAGTACTTC. V is TRBV5-6 and J is TRBJ2-5; D is possibly TRBD2 (6 bases). This CDR3 contains 16 residues. Germline lookup yields CDR1 SGHDT and CDR2 YYEEEE. Trimming pared 1 base from V and 1 base from J, leaving 14 bases between.

The chain employs TRBV7-3 and TRBJ2-7; weak D call: TRBD2 (5 bases). Germline assignment: CDR1 SGHTA and CDR2 FQGTGA. The CDR3 runs to 15 residues. Trimming removed 5 bases from V and 2 bases from J, with 16 bases in between. Here the CDR3 reads CASSRQEGFPYEQYF. For the CDR3, the DNA is TGTGCCAGCAGCCGCCAAGAGGGTTTTCCCTACGAGCAGTACTTC.

The gene calls are TRBV7-2 and TRBJ1-1, with D unresolved. The CDR3 runs to 14 residues. Per the germline V gene, CDR1 is SGHTA and CDR2 is FQGNSA. Trimming cost V 2 bases and J 1 base, with 8 bases left between them. As DNA, the CDR3 is TGTGCCAGCAGCTTATTGGCGGGGAACACTGAAGCTTTCTTT. Protein product: CASSLLAGNTEAFF.

This chain uses TRBV28 with TRBJ1-2, with D hard to call. The V and J ends lost 5 bases and 4 bases respectively, with 23 bases between them. The CDR3 totals 17 residues. The germline CDR1 and CDR2 sequences are MDHEN and SYDVKM. The chain's CDR3 is CASSIPGLAGIGYGYTF. The CDR3, as DNA: TGTGCCAGCAGTATCCCGGGCCTCGCGGGTATCGGCTATGGCTACACCTTC.

This CDR3 is CASSLLEAGSEQYF. The DNA of the CDR3 is TGTGCCAGCAGCCTACTTGAGGCGGGTTCTGAGCAGTACTTC. The J gene is TRBJ2-7, the V gene TRBV5-5; D may be TRBD2 (5 bases). V was clipped by 4 bases and J by 7 bases, with 18 bases between them. Germline V gene lookup returns CDR1 SGHKS and CDR2 YYEKEE (reference sequence). The length of the CDR3 is 14 residues. The whole variable domain, remainder taken from reference TRBV5-5 and TRBJ2-7, is DAGVTQSPTHLIKTRGQQVTLRCSPISGHKSVSWYQQVLGQGPQFIFQYYEKEERGRGNFPDRFSARQFPNYSSELNVNALLLGDSALYLCASSLLEAGSEQYFGPGTRLTVT.

This clone was detected once. The chain has TRBV5-4 and TRBJ2-2; D gene ambiguous. Germline values: CDR1 SGHNT, CDR2 YYREEE (reference sequence). CDR3 size: 15 residues. Trimming cost V 2 bases and J 1 base, with 9 bases left between them. The CDR3 coding sequence is TGTGCCAGCAGCTTCTGGCAGGAGAACACCGGGGAGCTGTTTTTT. Protein: CASSFWQENTGELFF.

The chain recombines TRBV9 with TRBJ2-7, with 7 nucleotides matching TRBD1. Germline CDR1 is SGDLS and CDR2 is YYNGEE. V was pared by 3 bases and J by 2 bases, with 2 bases of the junction left unmatched. The CDR3 contains 13 residues. The chain's CDR3 is CASSGQGTYEQYF. CDR3 nucleotide sequence: TGTGCCAGCAGCGGACAGGGTACCTACGAGCAGTACTTC.

V gene TRBV6-5 combines with J gene TRBJ1-1, with no clear D. V was shortened by 2 bases and J by 2 bases, with 9 bases between the two germline ends. The CDR3 has 14 amino acids. Germline CDR1 reads MNHEY; CDR2 reads SVGAGI. The CDR3 spells CASSYLRTNTEAFF. The CDR3 DNA follows: TGTGCCAGCAGTTACCTCCGGACTAACACTGAAGCTTTCTTT.

The rearrangement joins TRBV7-6 to TRBJ2-3; TRBD2 matches at 8 bases. CDR3 length equals 16 residues. Germline trimming cut 1 base from V and 2 bases from J; bases unmatched to any gene: 5. The germline V gene encodes CDR1 SGHVS and CDR2 FNYEAQ. The CDR3 bases are TGTGCCAGCAGCTTAGACCCAGCGGGGGTCACAGATACGCAGTATTTT. Residues: CASSLDPAGVTDTQYF.

The V and J genes are TRBV18 and TRBJ1-6; 9 nucleotides match TRBD1. Germline CDR1 reads KGHSH; CDR2 reads LQKENI. This CDR3 contains 15 residues. Trimming at V came to 0 bases and at J to 7 bases, leaving 1 base not matched to a gene. The chain's CDR3 is CASSPPGTGNSPLHF. In DNA form, the CDR3 reads TGTGCCAGCTCACCACCAGGGACAGGGAATTCACCCCTCCACTTT.

The genes are TRBV28 and TRBJ2-5; 8 bases align to TRBD2. This CDR3 is 16 amino acids long. Germline values: CDR1 MDHEN, CDR2 SYDVKM. J was trimmed by 1 base and V by 2 bases; bases with no gene match: 6. CDR3 protein: CASSLGGRGVQETQYF. The CDR3 nucleotides are TGTGCCAGCAGTTTAGGTGGGCGGGGGGTCCAAGAGACCCAGTACTTC.

This clone has a handful of counts. Other DNA sequences in the same sample also yield this CDR3. The J gene is TRBJ1-1, the V gene TRBV18; TRBD1 is a possible D gene (5 bases). There are 13 residues in the CDR3. The germline CDR1 and CDR2 sequences are KGHSH and LQKENI. Trimming pared 2 bases from V and 1 base from J, leaving 5 bases between. The CDR3 coding sequence is TGTGCCAGCTCACCAGGGGCGAACACTGAAGCTTTCTTT. This gives the protein CASSPGANTEAFF. Based on the CDR3 plus reference TRBV18 and TRBJ1-1, the full variable domain is NAGVMQNPRHLVRRRGQEARLRCSPMKGHSHVYWYRQLPEEGLKFMVYLQKENIIDESGMPKERFSAEFPKEGPSILRIQQVVRGDSAAYFCASSPGANTEAFFGQGTRLTVV.

This clone was recorded only once. The chain is built from TRBV19 and TRBJ1-5, with TRBD1 matching 7 bases. Germline CDR1 is LNHDA and CDR2 is SQIVND (reference sequence). V lost 4 bases, J lost 4 bases, and 4 bases stayed unmatched. CDR3 length equals 14 residues. The CDR3 loop is CASSTTTGNQPQHF. In DNA, the CDR3 is TGTGCCAGTAGTACCACGACAGGGAATCAGCCCCAGCATTTT.

The V gene is TRBV4-3, the J gene TRBJ2-2, with 9 bases identical to TRBD1. The germline gives CDR1 LGHNA, CDR2 YSLEER. J was trimmed by 1 base and V by 8 bases; bases with no gene match: 5. The CDR3 is 15 residues long. CDR3 bases: TGCGCCAGCTCTCAGGGACAGGGGAACACCGGGGAGCTGTTTTTT. Its translation: CASSQGQGNTGELFF.

The chain joins TRBV19 to TRBJ2-7; D might be TRBD2 (5 bases). Trimming left V 3 bases short and J 6 bases short, with 12 bases between. CDR1 and CDR2 (germline): LNHDA, SQIVND (reference sequence). The CDR3 loop spans 13 amino acids. The CDR3 reads CASSIQPGSEQYF. CDR3 coding DNA: TGTGCCAGTAGTATTCAGCCGGGATCCGAGCAGTACTTC.

This clone came up once. The rearrangement joins TRBV7-9 to TRBJ1-1; D remains ambiguous. CDR3 length equals 13 residues. V was shortened by 5 bases and J by 4 bases, with 11 bases between the two germline ends. CDR1 and CDR2 (germline): SEHNR, FQNEAQ (reference sequence). CDR3 sequence: CASSRLWPTEAFF. The CDR3 DNA follows: TGTGCCAGCAGCCGACTCTGGCCCACTGAAGCTTTCTTT. The complete variable domain, with remaining parts taken from reference TRBV7-9 and TRBJ1-1, reads DTGVSQNPRHKITKRGQNVTFRCDPISEHNRLYWYRQTLGQGPEFLTYFQNEAQLEKSRLLSDRFSAERPKGSFSTLEIQRTEQGDSAMYLCASSRLWPTEAFFGQGTRLTVV.